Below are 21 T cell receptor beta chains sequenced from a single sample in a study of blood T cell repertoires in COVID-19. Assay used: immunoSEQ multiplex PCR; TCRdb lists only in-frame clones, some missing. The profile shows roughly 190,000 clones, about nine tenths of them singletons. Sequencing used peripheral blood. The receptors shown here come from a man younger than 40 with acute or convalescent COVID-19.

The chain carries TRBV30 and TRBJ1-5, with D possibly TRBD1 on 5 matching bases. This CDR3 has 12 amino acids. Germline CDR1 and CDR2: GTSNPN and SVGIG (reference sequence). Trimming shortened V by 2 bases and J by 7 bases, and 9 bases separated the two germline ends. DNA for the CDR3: TGTGCCTGGAGTTCCCGGGGGCAGCCCCAGCATTTT. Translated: CAWSSRGQPQHF.

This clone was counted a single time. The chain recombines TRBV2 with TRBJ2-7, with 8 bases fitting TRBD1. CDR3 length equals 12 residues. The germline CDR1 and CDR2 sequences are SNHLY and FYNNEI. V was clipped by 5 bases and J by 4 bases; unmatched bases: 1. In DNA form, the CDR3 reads TGTGCCAGCAGTAGGGACAGGTACGAGCAGTACTTC. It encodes CASSRDRYEQYF.

The CDR3 DNA reads TGTGCTAGTGGTTTTTCGCAAGAGACCCAGTACTTC. This sequence encodes CASGFSQETQYF. The chain joins TRBV12-5 to TRBJ2-5; D is unresolved. The CDR3 runs 12 residues. The V gene's germline CDR1 is LGHNT and CDR2 FRNRAP. V was clipped by 3 bases and J by 2 bases, with 4 bases between them.

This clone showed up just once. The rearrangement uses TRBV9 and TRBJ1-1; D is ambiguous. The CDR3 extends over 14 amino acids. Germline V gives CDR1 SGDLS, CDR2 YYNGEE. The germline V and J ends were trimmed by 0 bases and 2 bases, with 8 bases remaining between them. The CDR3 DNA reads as TGTGCCAGCAGCGTAGCTGGGCTAAACACTGAAGCTTTCTTT. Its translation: CASSVAGLNTEAFF. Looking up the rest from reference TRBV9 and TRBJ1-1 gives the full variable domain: DSGVTQTPKHLITATGQRVTLRCSPRSGDLSVYWYQQSLDQGLQFLIQYYNGEERAKGNILERFSAQQFPDLHSELNLSSLELGDSALYFCASSVAGLNTEAFFGQGTRLTVV.

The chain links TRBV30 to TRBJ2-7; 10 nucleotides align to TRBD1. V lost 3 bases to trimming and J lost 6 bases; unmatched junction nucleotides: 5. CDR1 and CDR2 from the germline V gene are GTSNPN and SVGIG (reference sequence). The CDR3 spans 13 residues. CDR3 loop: CAWRAGTGVEQYF. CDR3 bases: TGTGCCTGGAGGGCCGGGACAGGGGTCGAGCAGTACTTC.

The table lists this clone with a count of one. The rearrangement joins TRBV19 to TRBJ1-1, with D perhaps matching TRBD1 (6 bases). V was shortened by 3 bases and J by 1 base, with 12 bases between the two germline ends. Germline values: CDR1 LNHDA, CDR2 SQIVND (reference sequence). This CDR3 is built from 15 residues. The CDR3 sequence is CASSIFRGTNTEAFF. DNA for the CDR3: TGTGCCAGTAGTATCTTTAGGGGGACGAACACTGAAGCTTTCTTT.

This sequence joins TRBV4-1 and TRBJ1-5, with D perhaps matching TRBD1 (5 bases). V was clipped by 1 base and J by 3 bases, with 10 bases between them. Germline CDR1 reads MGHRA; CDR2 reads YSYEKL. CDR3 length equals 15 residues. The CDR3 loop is CASSQARVYNQPQHF. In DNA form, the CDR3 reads TGCGCCAGCAGCCAAGCCAGGGTCTACAATCAGCCCCAGCATTTT.

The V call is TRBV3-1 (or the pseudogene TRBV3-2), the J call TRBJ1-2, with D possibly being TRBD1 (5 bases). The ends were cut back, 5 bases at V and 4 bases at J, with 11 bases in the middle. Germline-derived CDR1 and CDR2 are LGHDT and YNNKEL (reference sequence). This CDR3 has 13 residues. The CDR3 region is CASSYLQGYGYTF. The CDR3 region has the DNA TGTGCCAGCAGCTACCTTCAGGGCTATGGCTACACCTTC.

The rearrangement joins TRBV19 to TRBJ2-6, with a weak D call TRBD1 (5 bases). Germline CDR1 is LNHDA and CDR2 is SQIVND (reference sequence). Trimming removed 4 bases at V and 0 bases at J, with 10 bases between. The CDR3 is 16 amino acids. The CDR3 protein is CASSTRDSSGANVLTF. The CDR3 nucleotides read TGTGCCAGTAGTACCCGAGACAGCTCTGGGGCCAACGTCCTGACTTTC. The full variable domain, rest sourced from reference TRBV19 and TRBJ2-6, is DGGITQSPKYLFRKEGQNVTLSCEQNLNHDAMYWYRQDPGQGLRLIYYSQIVNDFQKGDIAEGYSVSREKKESFPLTVTSAQKNPTAFYLCASSTRDSSGANVLTFGAGSRLTVL.

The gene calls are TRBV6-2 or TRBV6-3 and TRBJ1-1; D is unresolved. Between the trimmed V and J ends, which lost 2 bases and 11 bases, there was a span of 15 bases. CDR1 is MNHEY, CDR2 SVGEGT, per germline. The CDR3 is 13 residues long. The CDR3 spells CASSYVQPGRAFF. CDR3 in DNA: TGTGCCAGCAGTTACGTACAGCCCGGTAGGGCTTTCTTT.

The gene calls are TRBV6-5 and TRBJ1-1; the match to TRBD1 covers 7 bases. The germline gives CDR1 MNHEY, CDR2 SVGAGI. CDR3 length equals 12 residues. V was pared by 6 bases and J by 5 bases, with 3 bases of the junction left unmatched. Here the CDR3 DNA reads TGTGCCAGCAGCAGGGGGTGGACTGAAGCTTTCTTT. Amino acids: CASSRGWTEAFF.

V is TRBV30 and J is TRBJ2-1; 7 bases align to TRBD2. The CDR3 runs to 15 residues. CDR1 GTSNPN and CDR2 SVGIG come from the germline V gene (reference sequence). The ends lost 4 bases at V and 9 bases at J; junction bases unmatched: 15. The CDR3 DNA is TGTGCCTGGACGGGACTACCCAGCTCCTTGGGTGAGCAGTTCTTC. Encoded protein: CAWTGLPSSLGEQFF.

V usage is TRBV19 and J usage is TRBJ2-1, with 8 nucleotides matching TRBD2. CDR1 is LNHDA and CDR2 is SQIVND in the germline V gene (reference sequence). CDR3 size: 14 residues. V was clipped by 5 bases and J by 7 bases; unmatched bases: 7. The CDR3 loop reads CASSLQREWNEQFF. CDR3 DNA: TGTGCCAGTAGTCTACAGCGGGAGTGGAATGAGCAGTTCTTC.

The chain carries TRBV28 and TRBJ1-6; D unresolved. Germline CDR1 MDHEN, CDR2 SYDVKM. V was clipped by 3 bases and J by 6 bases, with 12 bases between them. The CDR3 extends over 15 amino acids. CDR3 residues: CASSFKMRANSPLHF. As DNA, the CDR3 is TGTGCCAGCAGTTTTAAGATGCGAGCTAATTCACCCCTCCACTTT.

Here the CDR3 reads CASSLTGPRGVYTF. CDR3 sequence (DNA): TGTGCCAGCAGTCTAACCGGGCCTCGGGGGGTCTACACCTTC. The chain is built from TRBV25-1 and TRBJ1-2; TRBD1 is a possible D gene (5 bases). V gave up 5 bases and J gave up 10 bases, with 20 bases separating them. The CDR3 is made up of 14 amino acids. Per the germline V gene, CDR1 is MGHDK and CDR2 is SYGVNS.

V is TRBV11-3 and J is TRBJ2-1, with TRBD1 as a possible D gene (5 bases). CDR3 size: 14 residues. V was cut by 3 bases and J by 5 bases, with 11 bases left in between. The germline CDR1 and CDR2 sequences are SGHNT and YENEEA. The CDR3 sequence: CASSLRTGDNEQFF. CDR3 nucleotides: TGTGCCAGCAGCTTGAGAACAGGAGACAATGAGCAGTTCTTC.

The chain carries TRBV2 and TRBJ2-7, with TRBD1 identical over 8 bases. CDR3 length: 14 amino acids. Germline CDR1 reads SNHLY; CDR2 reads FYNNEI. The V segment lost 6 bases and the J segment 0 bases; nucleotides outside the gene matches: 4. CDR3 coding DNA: TGTGCCAGCAGCCCTGACAGGGGCTCCTACGAGCAGTACTTC. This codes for CASSPDRGSYEQYF.

This CDR3 is CASSYKSDRASAFF. The CDR3 coding sequence is TGTGCCAGCAGCTACAAGAGCGACAGGGCTTCGGCTTTCTTT. The chain has TRBV7-9 and TRBJ1-1; TRBD1 matches 7 bases. Germline V lookup: CDR1 SEHNR, CDR2 FQNEAQ (reference sequence). V dropped 4 bases and J dropped 11; count of bases not matched to a gene: 13. The CDR3 runs to 14 residues.

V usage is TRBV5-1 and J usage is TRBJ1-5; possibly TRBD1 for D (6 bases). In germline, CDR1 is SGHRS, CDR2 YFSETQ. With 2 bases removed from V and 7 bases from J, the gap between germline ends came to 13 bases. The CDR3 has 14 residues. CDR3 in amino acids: CASSFQGQGQPQHF. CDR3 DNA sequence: TGCGCCAGCAGCTTCCAGGGACAAGGGCAGCCCCAGCATTTT. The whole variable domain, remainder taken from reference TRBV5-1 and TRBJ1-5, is KAGVTQTPRYLIKTRGQQVTLSCSPISGHRSVSWYQQTPGQGLQFLFEYFSETQRNKGNFPGRFSGRQFSNSRSEMNVSTLELGDSALYLCASSFQGQGQPQHFGDGTRLSIL.

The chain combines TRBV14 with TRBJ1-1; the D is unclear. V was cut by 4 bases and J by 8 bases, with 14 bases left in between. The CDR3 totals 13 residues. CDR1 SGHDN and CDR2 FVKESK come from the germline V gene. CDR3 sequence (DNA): TGTGCCAGCAGCCTTGAGAGGGCCTCGGAAGCTTTCTTT. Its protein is CASSLERASEAFF.

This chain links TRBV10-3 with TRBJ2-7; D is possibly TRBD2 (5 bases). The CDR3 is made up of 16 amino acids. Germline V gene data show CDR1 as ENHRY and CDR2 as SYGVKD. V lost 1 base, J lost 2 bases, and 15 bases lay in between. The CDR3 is CAISEFFGVGTYEQYF. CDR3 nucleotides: TGTGCCATCAGTGAGTTTTTCGGGGTAGGCACCTACGAGCAGTACTTC.